Listed below are T cell receptor beta chains from one sample, sequenced in a study of T cell repertoires in cytomegalovirus infection. A single record per CDR3 protein comes from TCRdb applying MiXCR to the reads. The sample lists about 440,000 distinct CDR3 sequences, 31% occurring once. The sequencing sample was made of PBMCs. All receptors derive from a human donor in good health (CMV status not recorded). Some clones in this sample may be carry-over from other donors' samples. The conserved cysteine and the conserved F or W are not part of the CDR3 here.

J | V | length | CDR3
TRBJ1-4 | TRBV7-4 | 15 | ASSQTATDPTNDKLF
TRBJ2-3 | TRBV7-6 | 13 | ASSFSAGLEDTQY
TRBJ1-1 | TRBV27 | 11 | ASSPWTGLRAF
TRBJ2-3 | TRBV6-5 | 14 | ASSYSDSARADTQY
TRBJ1-4 | TRBV5-1 | 15 | ASRSGGGLVPNEKLF
TRBJ2-4 | TRBV6-1 | 16 | ASSVDSSGGAVKNIQY
TRBJ1-5 | TRBV7-8 | 17 | ASSYRAVQFFYSNQPQH
TRBJ1-2 | TRBV7-2 | 13 | ASNPGGRANYGYT
TRBJ1-5 | TRBV6-1 | 13 | ASSEKGQLNQPQH
TRBJ2-1 | TRBV11-1 | 10 | ASSPRGNERF
TRBJ1-1 | TRBV2 | 13 | ASKGEGLQNTEAF
TRBJ2-2 | TRBV6-2/TRBV6-3 | 13 | ASSRGQDNTGELF
TRBJ2-7 | TRBV28 | 12 | ASSPPGGRYEQY
TRBJ2-2 | TRBV7-8 | 12 | ASSPLRVAGELF